This TCR beta chain was sequenced during a study of blood T cell repertoires in COVID-19. Turning to the study itself: Sources were T cells, B-cell-depleted T cells, or PBMCs; the material itself was cDNA or gDNA.

A few counts support this clone. In the original workflow: Researchers report that nucleated cell counts were estimated from reference gene primer amplification. Repertoires were generated with immunoSEQ multiplex PCR, while TCRdb's copy carries only in-frame clones and drops some. V and J calls and clone size are those listed in that table; D and trimming were worked out from the DNA. This sample has approximately 400,000 clones, with around 90% found just once. V was clipped by 0 bases and J by 2 bases, with 11 bases between them. The CDR3 loop spans 16 amino acids. Germline V gene lookup returns CDR1 SGDLS and CDR2 YYNGEE.

The TCR sequence derives from a man between 40 and 49 years old with acute or convalescent COVID-19. The sequencing input was peripheral blood. The rearrangement uses TRBV9 and TRBJ2-2; D perhaps matches TRBD2 (6 bases). The chain's CDR3 is CASSVGWEVNTGELFF. In DNA form, the CDR3 reads TGTGCCAGCAGCGTAGGTTGGGAGGTTAACACCGGGGAGCTGTTTTTT.